This T cell receptor beta chain was sequenced in a study of cytomegalovirus exposure and HLA in healthy donors. Germline CDR1 reads KGHSH; CDR2 reads LQKENI. CDR3 size: 15 residues. The ends lost 5 bases at V and 5 bases at J; junction bases unmatched: 6. Profiling relied on immunoSEQ multiplex PCR, and the TCRdb table lists in-frame clones only, not all of them. The sample includes 150,000 to 200,000 clones, roughly 84% of them seen just once. The receptor comes from a man between 25 and 39 years old in good health and CMV-seropositive. The V gene is TRBV18, the J gene TRBJ2-2, with TRBD1 matching over 9 bases. The sample taken for sequencing was PBMCs. The DNA of the CDR3 is TGTGCCAGCTCAAGGGACAGGGTCGGAACCGGGGAGCTGTTTTTT. This sequence encodes CASSRDRVGTGELFF.